This T cell receptor (beta chain) emerged from a study of T cell responses to AZD1222 COVID-19 vaccine. Study overall: Doses given second, at about 4 or about 12 weeks, were pooled. Study outcomes and limitations: Reportedly, close to half of spike-specific TCRs are directed against unmutated variant regions. Donors, mostly white British, included more females; clonal diversity was possibly underestimated.

On this clone itself: Its specificity is not known.

Profiled with immunoSEQ multiplex PCR; TCRdb holds only in-frame clones, not every one. The sample yields more than 150,000 clones, approximately 90% seen once. Source: peripheral blood, taken on day 0 of AZD1222 vaccination. This TCR came from an adult in good health.

CDR3 DNA: TGCGCCAGCAGCCCACCTTCACCAGGGGTCAATCAGCCCCAGCATTTT. Translated, it gives CASSPPSPGVNQPQHF. The rearrangement links TRBV4-1 to TRBJ1-5; a weak D match, TRBD1 (6 bases). The CDR3 is 16 amino acids. V dropped 4 bases and J dropped 3 bases, with 16 bases sitting between them. Germline V CDR1 and CDR2: MGHRA, YSYEKL.